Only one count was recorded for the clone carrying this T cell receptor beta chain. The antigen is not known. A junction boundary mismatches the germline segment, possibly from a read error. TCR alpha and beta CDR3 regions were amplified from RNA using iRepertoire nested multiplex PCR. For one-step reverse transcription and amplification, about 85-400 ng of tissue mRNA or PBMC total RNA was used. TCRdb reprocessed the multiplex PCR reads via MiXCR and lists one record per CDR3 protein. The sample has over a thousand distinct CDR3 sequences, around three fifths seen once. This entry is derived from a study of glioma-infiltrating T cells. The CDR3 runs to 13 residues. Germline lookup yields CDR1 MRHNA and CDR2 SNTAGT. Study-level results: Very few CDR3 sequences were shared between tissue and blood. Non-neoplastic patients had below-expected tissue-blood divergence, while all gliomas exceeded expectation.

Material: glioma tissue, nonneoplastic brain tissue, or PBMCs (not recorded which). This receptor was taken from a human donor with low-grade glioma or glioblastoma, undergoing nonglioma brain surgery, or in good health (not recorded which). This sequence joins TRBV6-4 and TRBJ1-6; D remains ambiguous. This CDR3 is CASSASYNSPLYF. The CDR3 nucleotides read TGTGCCAGCAGTGCCTCTTATAATTCGCCCCTCTACTTT.